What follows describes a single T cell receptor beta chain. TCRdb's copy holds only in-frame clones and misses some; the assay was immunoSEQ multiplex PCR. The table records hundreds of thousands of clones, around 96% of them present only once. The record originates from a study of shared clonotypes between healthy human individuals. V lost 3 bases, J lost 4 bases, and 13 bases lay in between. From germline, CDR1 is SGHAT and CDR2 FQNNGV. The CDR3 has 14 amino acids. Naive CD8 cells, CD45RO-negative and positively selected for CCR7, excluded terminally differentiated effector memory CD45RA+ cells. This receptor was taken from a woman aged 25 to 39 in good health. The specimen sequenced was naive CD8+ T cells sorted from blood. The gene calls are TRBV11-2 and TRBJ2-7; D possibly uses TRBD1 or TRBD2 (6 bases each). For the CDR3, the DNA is TGTGCCAGCAGCTTGGCAGGGGAGGAATACGAGCAGTACTTC. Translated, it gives CASSLAGEEYEQYF. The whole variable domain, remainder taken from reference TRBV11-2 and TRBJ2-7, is EAGVAQSPRYKIIEKRQSVAFWCNPISGHATLYWYQQILGQGPKLLIQFQNNGVVDDSQLPKDRFSAERLKGVDSTLKIQPAKLEDSAVYLCASSLAGEEYEQYFGPGTRLTVT.